This TCR beta chain was identified during a study of T cells after yellow fever vaccination. TCRdb fed the 5' RACE reads into MiXCR, producing one record per CDR3 protein. The top ten hold approximately 20% of the sample, which has around 310,000 distinct CDR3 sequences, approximately 4.3% seen once. Germline V gene data show CDR1 as LGHNA and CDR2 as YSLEER. This CDR3 contains 16 residues. The ends lost 0 bases at V and 0 bases at J; junction bases unmatched: 4. Study-wide points: FACS-sorted repertoires could contain abundant clonotypes contaminating from the bulk population.

This clonotype was picked up many times. Its antigen is not known. V and J are TRBV4-3 and TRBJ2-5, with 7 nucleotides matching TRBD2. The specimen was PBMCs, collected 15 days after the yellow fever booster vaccination. The receptor was isolated from a man between 18 and 29 years old who received the YFV17D yellow fever vaccine. The CDR3 region is CASSQETGGHQETQYF. As DNA, the CDR3 is TGCGCCAGCAGCCAAGAGACGGGGGGTCACCAAGAGACCCAGTACTTC.